Sequencing of this TCR beta chain was carried out in a study of Ad26.COV2.S vaccination and SARS-CoV-2 variants. As for the study in general: Intramuscular Ad26.COV2.S at 5x10^10 or 1x10^11 viral particles. General study findings and limits: Responses of T cells in total may have been underestimated by the TCR breadth and depth analyses.

Assay: immunoSEQ multiplex PCR; the TCRdb copy retains only in-frame clones and omits some. The sample carries hundreds of thousands of clones, roughly 90% recorded once. Documented treatment: around 19 received Ad26.COV2.S at low or high dose, single or two shots; roughly five received placebo; per-sample allocation not given. Collection of the samples took place on day 63 after the first injection of vaccine or placebo. Of note for this clone: No antigen is known for it.

Germline V gives CDR1 MNHEY, CDR2 SVGAGI. V lost 6 bases to trimming and J lost 3 bases; unmatched junction nucleotides: 4. There are 14 residues in the CDR3. Sequencing used peripheral blood, obtained in a trial of Ad26.COV2.S vaccine versus placebo. This chain uses TRBV6-5 with TRBJ2-7; 11 bases are shared with TRBD2. This sequence originates from a person aged 18 to 65 who received the Ad26.COV2.S COVID-19 vaccine or a placebo. The CDR3 loop is CASRTSGSFYEQYF. In DNA, the CDR3 is TGTGCCAGCAGAACTAGCGGGAGTTTCTACGAGCAGTACTTC.